Below, 17 T cell receptor beta chains from the same sample are listed, as sequenced in a study of T cells after yellow fever vaccination. Each CDR3 protein gets one entry after TCRdb re-called the 5' RACE reads with MiXCR. The repertoire consists of about 160,000 distinct CDR3 sequences, with around 9% occurring once and the leading ten covering around 40%. The sequences come from CD8+ T cells sorted from PBMCs, collected 45 days after the yellow fever booster vaccination. These receptors were obtained from a man in his late teens or twenties who received the YFV17D yellow fever vaccine.

This clonotype has at least ten counts. The chain uses TRBV7-7 and TRBJ2-2, with unresolved D. V was shortened by 4 bases and J by 2 bases, with 2 bases between the two germline ends. Germline CDR1 is SSHAT and CDR2 is FNYEAQ (reference sequence). This CDR3 is built from 12 residues. The CDR3 coding sequence is TGTGCCAGCAGCTCTAACACCGGGGAGCTGTTTTTT. Amino acid sequence: CASSSNTGELFF.

This chain joins TRBV20-1 and TRBJ1-5, with D hard to call. The germline V and J ends were trimmed by 5 bases and 6 bases, with 23 bases remaining between them. The CDR3 has 16 residues. Germline values: CDR1 DFQATT, CDR2 SNEGSKA (reference sequence). This chain's CDR3 is CSAPWGVSSWGQPQHF. The CDR3 DNA reads TGCAGTGCTCCCTGGGGAGTATCCAGTTGGGGTCAGCCCCAGCATTTT.

This clonotype has ten or more counts. The chain links TRBV7-2 to TRBJ2-1; D is possibly TRBD2 (6 bases). This CDR3 comprises 13 residues. With 0 bases removed from V and 15 bases from J, the gap between germline ends came to 15 bases. Germline lookup yields CDR1 SGHTA and CDR2 FQGNSA. For the CDR3, the DNA is TGTGCCAGCAGCTTAGCGAGGGAACGGGGGTGGTTCTTC. It yields the protein CASSLARERGWFF.

The V gene is TRBV4-3, the J gene TRBJ1-1; D uncertain. Germline assignment: CDR1 LGHNA and CDR2 YSLEER. The V gene lost 1 base and the J gene lost 7 bases, with 10 bases spanning the gap. The CDR3 has 13 residues. The DNA for the CDR3 is TGCGCCAGCAGCCAAGGCCCGGGGAGTGAAGCTTTCTTT. It is translated as CASSQGPGSEAFF.

At least ten counts were recorded for this clonotype. The chain carries TRBV18 and TRBJ2-3, with TRBD1 matching over 11 bases. With V trimmed by 3 bases and J by 5 bases, 7 bases remained unmatched. CDR3 length: 16 residues. Per the germline V gene, CDR1 is KGHSH and CDR2 is LQKENI. CDR3 loop: CASSPSRDRGLDTQYF. The DNA for the CDR3 is TGTGCCAGCTCACCGTCCCGGGACAGGGGGTTAGATACGCAGTATTTT. The entire variable domain, with the rest obtained from reference TRBV18 and TRBJ2-3, is as follows: NAGVMQNPRHLVRRRGQEARLRCSPMKGHSHVYWYRQLPEEGLKFMVYLQKENIIDESGMPKERFSAEFPKEGPSILRIQQVVRGDSAAYFCASSPSRDRGLDTQYFGPGTRLTVL.

This clonotype was detected only a few times. The rearrangement uses TRBV27 and TRBJ1-4, with D hard to call. Germline V gene sequence: CDR1 MNHEY, CDR2 SMNVEV (reference sequence). The CDR3 contains 15 residues. V lost 1 base and J 5 bases, leaving 11 bases between the germline ends. DNA for the CDR3: TGTGCCAGCAGTTTATTACCCAATCACAATGAAAAACTGTTTTTT. This translates into CASSLLPNHNEKLFF.

In its sample, this clonotype was seen many times. The rearrangement joins TRBV29-1 to TRBJ2-1; D might be TRBD1 or TRBD2, each matching 6 bases. The CDR3 spans 15 residues. Trimming took 5 bases from V and 0 from J, leaving 14 bases between them. The germline gives CDR1 SQVTM, CDR2 ANQGSEA. CDR3 sequence: CSVNGGSNSYNEQFF. The DNA for the CDR3 is TGCAGCGTTAACGGGGGCTCAAACTCCTACAATGAGCAGTTCTTC.

This clonotype appeared a few times. The junction shows a germline mismatch at one end, possibly a read error. The rearrangement joins TRBV2 to TRBJ2-1, with 10 bases matching TRBD2. This CDR3 has 17 amino acids. Germline V gene sequence: CDR1 SNHLY, CDR2 FYNNEI. The CDR3 sequence: CASNENTAGGPYNEQFF. The CDR3 DNA is TGTGCCAGCAATGAAAATACAGCGGGGGGGCCCTACAATGAGCAGTTCTTC.

There are a few counts of this clonotype. The rearrangement links TRBV5-1 to TRBJ2-3, with a tentative D call TRBD2 (6 bases). The CDR3 runs to 15 residues. CDR1 and CDR2 (germline): SGHRS, YFSETQ. Between the trimmed V and J ends, which lost 3 bases and 2 bases, there was a span of 13 bases. Written as DNA, the CDR3 is TGCGCCAGCAGCTGGCTAGCGTCCACCACAGATACGCAGTATTTT. This translates into CASSWLASTTDTQYF.

This clonotype was seen a handful of times. The gene calls are TRBV6-6 and TRBJ1-6, with no clear D. The V end lost 5 bases, the J end lost 0 bases, and 14 bases lay between the germline ends. From germline, CDR1 is MNHNY and CDR2 SVGAGI (reference sequence). The CDR3 is 17 residues long. This CDR3 is CASSQEPPGSYNSPLHF. The CDR3 DNA follows: TGTGCCAGCAGTCAGGAGCCCCCCGGCTCCTATAATTCACCCCTCCACTTT.

This rearrangement joins TRBV2 to TRBJ2-7; no clear D gene. The CDR3 has 14 residues. Trimming removed 10 bases from V and 0 bases from J, with 16 bases in between. Germline assignment: CDR1 SNHLY and CDR2 FYNNEI. This chain's CDR3 is CATLGPQSSYEQYF. In nucleotides, the CDR3 is TGTGCCACCCTCGGGCCCCAAAGCTCCTACGAGCAGTACTTC.

This clonotype was recorded a few times. The rearrangement joins TRBV4-1 to TRBJ2-6; 10 bases align to TRBD1. The CDR3 has 18 amino acids. Germline trimming cut 2 bases from V and 2 bases from J; bases unmatched to any gene: 6. Germline loops: CDR1 MGHRA, CDR2 YSYEKL. CDR3 amino acids: CASSQMGQGNPGANVLTF. DNA of the CDR3: TGCGCCAGCAGCCAAATGGGACAGGGGAACCCTGGGGCCAACGTCCTGACTTTC.

This clonotype was seen once. This rearrangement joins TRBV6-2 or TRBV6-3 to TRBJ2-7; D might be TRBD1 or TRBD2, each matching 5 bases. There are 13 residues in the CDR3. V shed 5 bases and J shed 6 bases, with 14 bases lying between them. Germline V lookup: CDR1 MNHEY, CDR2 SVGEGT. CDR3 sequence: CASSPWGLREQYF. CDR3 nucleotides: TGTGCCAGCAGTCCTTGGGGGTTACGCGAGCAGTACTTC.

The V gene is TRBV19, the J gene TRBJ1-5; D call uncertain. CDR1 is LNHDA, CDR2 SQIVND, per germline (reference sequence). The V and J ends lost 1 base and 10 bases respectively, with 14 bases between them. The CDR3 has 14 amino acids. DNA of the CDR3: TGTGCCAGTAGTATAGCGGTTATCAATGGACCCCAGCATTTT. Translating it yields CASSIAVINGPQHF.

This clonotype was detected only a few times. The germline gene is not matched at one end of the junction; a read error may be the cause. The chain joins TRBV7-9 to TRBJ2-3, with D possibly TRBD1 on 6 matching bases. Per the germline V gene, CDR1 is SEHNR and CDR2 is FQNEAQ (reference sequence). The CDR3 is 14 residues long. The CDR3 nucleotides are TGTGCCGGCAGATACCAGGGGCTCACAGATACGCAGTATTTT. As protein: CAGRYQGLTDTQYF.

The chain joins TRBV6-5 to TRBJ2-3, with a possible D match to TRBD1 (6 bases). The CDR3 is 13 amino acids. Trimming removed 8 bases from V and 2 bases from J, with 11 bases in between. The germline gives CDR1 MNHEY, CDR2 SVGAGI. The CDR3 here is CASGGRVTDTQYF. Here the CDR3 DNA reads TGTGCCAGCGGGGGCCGGGTCACAGATACGCAGTATTTT.

The gene calls are TRBV6-2 or TRBV6-3 and TRBJ2-1, with D possibly being TRBD1 or TRBD2 (5 bases each). The CDR3 is made up of 13 amino acids. Germline CDR1 reads MNHEY; CDR2 reads SVGEGT. V was shortened by 6 bases and J by 8 bases, with 14 bases between the two germline ends. This CDR3 reads CASSYGVGDEQFF. The CDR3 DNA reads TGTGCCAGCAGCTACGGGGTGGGGGATGAGCAGTTCTTC.